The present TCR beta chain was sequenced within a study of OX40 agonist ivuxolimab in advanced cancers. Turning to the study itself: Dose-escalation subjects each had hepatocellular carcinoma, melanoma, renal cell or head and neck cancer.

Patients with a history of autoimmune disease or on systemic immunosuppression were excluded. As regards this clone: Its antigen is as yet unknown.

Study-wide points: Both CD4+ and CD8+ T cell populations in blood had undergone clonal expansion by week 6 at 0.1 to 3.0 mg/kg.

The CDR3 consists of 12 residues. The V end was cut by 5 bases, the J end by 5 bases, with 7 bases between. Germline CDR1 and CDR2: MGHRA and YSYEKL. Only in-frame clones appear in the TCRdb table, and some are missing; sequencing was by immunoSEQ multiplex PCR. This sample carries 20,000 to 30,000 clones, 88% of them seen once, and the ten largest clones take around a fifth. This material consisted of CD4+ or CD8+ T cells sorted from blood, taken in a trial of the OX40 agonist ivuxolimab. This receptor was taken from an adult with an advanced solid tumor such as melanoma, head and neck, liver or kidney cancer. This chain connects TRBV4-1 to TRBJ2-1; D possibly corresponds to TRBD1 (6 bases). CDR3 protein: CASSKGDNEQFF. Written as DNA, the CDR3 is TGCGCCAGCAGCAAGGGGGACAATGAGCAGTTCTTC.